This TCR beta chain was sequenced in a study of blood T cell repertoires in COVID-19. Whole-study context: The cDNA or gDNA used as material had been derived from T cells, B-cell-depleted T cells, or PBMCs.

Clones were read by immunoSEQ multiplex PCR, and TCRdb kept only the in-frame ones, dropping some. The sample yields approximately 280,000 clones, around 89% seen once. Germline CDR1 reads SGHTA; CDR2 reads FQGNSA. V lost 2 bases, J lost 5 bases, and 9 bases lay in between. The CDR3 length is 13 residues. The sequenced sample consisted of peripheral blood. The chain links TRBV7-2 to TRBJ1-2; D gene uncertain. The clonotype was recovered from a man aged 40-55 years with acute or convalescent COVID-19. CDR3 sequence: CASSLPGRYGYTF. The CDR3, as DNA: TGTGCCAGCAGCTTACCGGGGAGGTATGGCTACACCTTC.